Shown below are 10 T cell receptor beta chains from a single sample sequenced in a study of OX40 agonist ivuxolimab in advanced cancers. The library relied on the immunoSEQ multiplex PCR assay. The immuneACCESS repertoire file appears here via TCRdb, limited to in-frame rearrangements. These files lack a portion of the clones; in checked studies, under half of the deficit traces to unresolved V genes, and the cause of the others is not known. The sample records some 58,000 clones, 70% to 90% of which are singletons. Roughly 3.5% of the sample lies in the top ten. The material was CD4+ or CD8+ T cells sorted from blood, obtained in a trial of the OX40 agonist ivuxolimab. Source of these receptors: an adult with an advanced solid tumor such as melanoma, head and neck, liver or kidney cancer.

This clone was detected only once. The chain couples TRBV4-1 to TRBJ2-1, with 12 bases matching TRBD2. In germline, CDR1 is MGHRA, CDR2 YSYEKL. V was clipped by 4 bases and J by 1 base; unmatched bases: 2. This CDR3 has 16 residues. The CDR3 loop reads CASSRTSGRSYNEQFF. For the CDR3, the DNA is TGCGCCAGCAGCCGAACTAGCGGGAGGTCCTACAATGAGCAGTTCTTC.

A few counts support this clone. The V and J genes are TRBV27 and TRBJ1-1; tentatively, D is TRBD1 (5 bases). Trimming left V 5 bases short and J 0 bases short, with 7 bases between. This CDR3 has 13 amino acids. CDR1 is MNHEY and CDR2 is SMNVEV in the germline V gene (reference sequence). CDR3 in DNA: TGTGCCAGCAGTACAGGCCTGAACACTGAAGCTTTCTTT. Protein product: CASSTGLNTEAFF.

This clone appeared a single time. The V call is TRBV19, the J call TRBJ2-1, with TRBD2 matching over 8 bases. This CDR3 has 13 residues. Looked up from germline, CDR1 is LNHDA and CDR2 is SQIVND (reference sequence). V shed 8 bases and J 3 bases; nucleotides not matched to a gene: 3. CDR3 loop: CASRGRFYNEQFF. As DNA, the CDR3 is TGTGCCAGTCGCGGGAGGTTCTACAATGAGCAGTTCTTC.

The chain uses TRBV11-2 and TRBJ2-7; 12 bases align to TRBD2. J was trimmed by 4 bases and V by 1 base; bases with no gene match: 5. The germline gives CDR1 SGHAT, CDR2 FQNNGV. The CDR3 contains 16 residues. In DNA, the CDR3 is TGTGCCAGCAGCTTAGCTACTAGCGGGAGGTTTTACGAGCAGTACTTC. Protein product: CASSLATSGRFYEQYF.

This chain joins TRBV5-1 and TRBJ2-5; weak D call: TRBD2 (5 bases). Germline lookup yields CDR1 SGHRS and CDR2 YFSETQ. The CDR3 contains 15 residues. Between the trimmed V and J ends, which lost 3 bases and 1 base, there was a span of 13 bases. The DNA of the CDR3 is TGCGCCAGCAGCTGGGCCGGACTGATCCAAGAGACCCAGTACTTC. This translates into CASSWAGLIQETQYF.

This clone was counted a few times. The chain couples TRBV27 to TRBJ1-5, with D possibly TRBD1 on 5 matching bases. Germline V gives CDR1 MNHEY, CDR2 SMNVEV (reference sequence). The CDR3 is 18 amino acids. The V end lost 6 bases, the J end lost 0 bases, and 21 bases lay between the germline ends. The chain's CDR3 is CASSSRWGRPYSNQPQHF. In DNA, the CDR3 is TGTGCCAGCAGCTCCAGGTGGGGCAGACCCTATAGCAATCAGCCCCAGCATTTT.

The V and J genes are TRBV5-5 and TRBJ2-7, with 7 bases aligning to TRBD2. V was clipped by 6 bases and J by 2 bases; unmatched bases: 14. This CDR3 spans 16 amino acids. Per germline, CDR1 SGHKS and CDR2 YYEKEE (reference sequence). The CDR3 bases are TGTGCCAGCAACTCATTCTCCGGGGGGAGAGCCTACGAGCAGTACTTC. This sequence encodes CASNSFSGGRAYEQYF.

The genes are TRBV28 and TRBJ2-7; D is uncertain. There are 11 residues in the CDR3. The germline CDR1 and CDR2 sequences are MDHEN and SYDVKM. Trimming stripped 4 bases from V and 3 bases from J, with 4 bases between. CDR3 sequence: CASSWSYEQYF. CDR3 sequence (DNA): TGTGCCAGCAGTTGGAGCTACGAGCAGTACTTC.

Points on this clone: This likely came from a read error, as a far larger clone is one base away. The chain recombines TRBV5-4 with TRBJ2-3, with 10 nucleotides matching TRBD1. CDR1 and CDR2 (germline): SGHNT, YYREEE (reference sequence). There are 14 residues in the CDR3. With V trimmed by 5 bases and J by 5 bases, 5 bases remained unmatched. Here the CDR3 DNA reads TGTGCCAGCAGTCGGGGACAGGGGAAAGATACGCAGTATTTT. Encoded protein: CASSRGQGKDTQYF.

The rearrangement uses TRBV11-2 and TRBJ2-5; D possibly uses TRBD1 or TRBD2 (5 bases each). Germline V gene data show CDR1 as SGHAT and CDR2 as FQNNGV. This CDR3 region has 15 residues. Trimming pared 5 bases from V and 4 bases from J, leaving 17 bases between. The CDR3 nucleotides read TGTGCCAGCAGCCGCCCTTCTGGGGGTTCAGAGACCCAGTACTTC. Translation: CASSRPSGGSETQYF.